These 9 T cell receptor beta chains were all obtained from the same sample, sequenced in a study of blood T cell repertoires in COVID-19. Only in-frame clones appear in the TCRdb table, and some are missing; sequencing was by immunoSEQ multiplex PCR. The sample shows tens of thousands of clones, 80% to 90% of them seen only once. The sequenced sample consisted of peripheral blood. The receptors were sampled from a man aged 50-60 years with COVID-19, enrolled during active disease.

The chain combines TRBV14 with TRBJ2-2, with 9 bases aligning to TRBD1. The CDR3 is made up of 13 amino acids. The germline CDR1 and CDR2 sequences are SGHDN and FVKESK. The ends lost 7 bases at V and 6 bases at J; junction bases unmatched: 3. DNA of the CDR3: TGTGCCAGCAATCGACAGGGGGCCGGGGAGCTGTTTTTT. Its translation is CASNRQGAGELFF.

The chain recombines TRBV3-1 (or the pseudogene TRBV3-2) with TRBJ2-1; no clear D. The CDR3 loop spans 13 amino acids. Trimming removed 4 bases at V and 5 bases at J, with 9 bases between. Germline CDR1 LGHDT, CDR2 YNNKEL (reference sequence). CDR3 loop: CASSPFRDNEQFF. CDR3 nucleotide sequence: TGTGCCAGCAGCCCGTTTAGAGACAATGAGCAGTTCTTC.

The chain is built from TRBV9 and TRBJ2-5; D not certain. CDR3 length equals 14 residues. Germline values: CDR1 SGDLS, CDR2 YYNGEE. V was clipped by 0 bases and J by 1 base, with 7 bases between them. In DNA form, the CDR3 reads TGTGCCAGCAGCGTAGGGTTAGCCCAAGAGACCCAGTACTTC. Encoded protein: CASSVGLAQETQYF.

This clone was observed a handful of times. The chain employs TRBV5-4 and TRBJ2-7; 11 nucleotides line up with TRBD1. Unmatched junction bases numbered 10, after V lost 4 bases and J lost 4 bases. Germline V gives CDR1 SGHNT, CDR2 YYREEE (reference sequence). The CDR3 has 16 amino acids. DNA for the CDR3: TGTGCCAGCAGCCTAACCGGGACAGGGGGAGCTTACGAGCAGTACTTC. Protein product: CASSLTGTGGAYEQYF.

This chain connects TRBV4-2 to TRBJ2-6; TRBD2 agrees at 8 bases. The CDR3 contains 21 residues. V was pared by 4 bases and J by 2 bases, with 19 bases of the junction left unmatched. In germline, CDR1 is LGHNA, CDR2 YNFKEQ. CDR3 sequence (DNA): TGTGCCAGCAGCCCACCGGGAGGGGGGAATTTCAGGTTTACTGGGGCCAACGTCCTGACTTTC. Translation gives CASSPPGGGNFRFTGANVLTF.

The V gene is TRBV5-4, the J gene TRBJ2-1; 12 positions agree with TRBD2. The CDR3 is 15 residues long. Germline trimming cut 5 bases from V and 3 bases from J; bases unmatched to any gene: 3. Looked up from germline, CDR1 is SGHNT and CDR2 is YYREEE (reference sequence). The CDR3 region has the DNA TGTGCCAGCAGGACGACTAGCGGGGGCTACAATGAGCAGTTCTTC. Translating gives CASRTTSGGYNEQFF.

The CDR3: CASSWEQGMVNTEAFF. In DNA form, the CDR3 reads TGTGCCAGCAGTTGGGAACAGGGGATGGTGAACACTGAAGCTTTCTTT. The chain is built from TRBV6-2 or TRBV6-3 and TRBJ1-1; TRBD1 matches at 7 bases. V shed 4 bases and J 0 bases; nucleotides not matched to a gene: 8. There are 16 residues in the CDR3. Germline CDR1 MNHEY, CDR2 SVGEGT.

This chain uses TRBV6-2 or TRBV6-3 with TRBJ2-3, with 10 bases matching TRBD2. V trimming: 5 bases; J trimming: 2 bases; junction bases outside the gene matches: 1. CDR1 is MNHEY, CDR2 SVGEGT, per germline. This CDR3 is 14 amino acids long. This CDR3 is CASSSGGATDTQYF. The CDR3 nucleotides read TGTGCCAGCAGTAGCGGGGGGGCCACAGATACGCAGTATTTT.

The V and J genes are TRBV27 and TRBJ2-7, with 10 bases matching TRBD1. CDR1 and CDR2 (germline): MNHEY, SMNVEV (reference sequence). Trimming at V came to 6 bases and at J to 1 base, leaving 6 bases not matched to a gene. CDR3 size: 15 residues. In DNA form, the CDR3 reads TGTGCCAGCAGCTGGGCGGGACAGGGGTCCTACGAGCAGTACTTC. Translating gives CASSWAGQGSYEQYF.